The T cell receptor beta chain under discussion was sequenced for a study of cytomegalovirus exposure and HLA in healthy donors. Study-level findings and limits: The study flagged some 170 TCR beta chains as cytomegalovirus-associated. Sequencing depth across donors, presence/absence analyses assumed, was roughly uniform.

CDR3 length equals 15 residues. The ends were cut back, 4 bases at V and 1 base at J, with 11 bases in the middle. Germline V gene lookup returns CDR1 SGHRS and CDR2 YFSETQ. Primers for the PCR totalled 60 Vbeta and 13 Jbeta. Measured with immunoSEQ multiplex PCR; TCRdb has only the in-frame clones, and not every one. The sample lists about 94,000 clones; around 8% were seen once. With respect to this clone: Its target is unknown.

The sequence was obtained from a man over 45 in good health and CMV-seronegative. The sequenced sample was PBMCs. The gene calls are TRBV5-1 and TRBJ2-2; maybe TRBD2 (6 bases). CDR3 sequence reads: CASSDGTGNTGELFF. CDR3 nucleotides: TGCGCCAGCAGCGATGGGACTGGGAACACCGGGGAGCTGTTTTTT. The whole variable domain, remainder taken from reference TRBV5-1 and TRBJ2-2, is KAGVTQTPRYLIKTRGQQVTLSCSPISGHRSVSWYQQTPGQGLQFLFEYFSETQRNKGNFPGRFSGRQFSNSRSEMNVSTLELGDSALYLCASSDGTGNTGELFFGEGSRLTVL.